This T cell receptor (beta chain) is drawn from a study of PD-1 blockade in classical Hodgkin lymphoma. Study-wide results and limits: Whoever responded completely had baseline diversity much like that seen in newly diagnosed patients. TCR diversity in CD4+, not CD8+, cells rose significantly by C4D1. Individuals who commenced nivolumab within less than 1 year of ASCT were excluded.

Notes on this clone: Its antigen is unknown.

Time point indicated: cycle 4 day 1 (C4D1), after more than five weeks of nivolumab. Autologous stem cell transplantation was followed by relapse in every patient, and brentuximab vedotin exposure varied. Magnetic negative selection served to purify CD4+ T cells out of PBMCs that had been thawed. Using immunoSEQ multiplex PCR, the repertoire was profiled, and TCRdb retains in-frame clones only, with some absent. The sample shows some 11,000 clones, around 70% of them seen only once. CDR1 is KGHSH, CDR2 LQKENI, per germline. Trimming took off 3 bases at V and 2 bases at J, with 14 bases between the two ends. The CDR3 covers 16 residues.

The sequencing here drew on CD4+ T cells from blood, taken before the fourth cycle of nivolumab. The chain carries TRBV18 and TRBJ1-5, with D possibly TRBD1 on 5 matching bases. This receptor was taken from a human donor with classical Hodgkin lymphoma. The CDR3 here is CASSPARVGGNQPQHF. CDR3 bases: TGTGCCAGCTCACCGGCGAGGGTGGGGGGCAATCAGCCCCAGCATTTT.